The 27 T cell receptor beta chains reported below all come from one sample, sequenced in a study of blood T cell repertoires in COVID-19. Repertoires were generated with immunoSEQ multiplex PCR, while TCRdb's copy carries only in-frame clones and drops some. Among 100,000 or so clones listed, about 89% were seen once. The sample taken for sequencing was peripheral blood. The receptor set was obtained from a man aged 60 to 75 with acute or convalescent COVID-19.

J is TRBJ2-3 and V is TRBV2, with 9 nucleotides matching TRBD2. CDR1 and CDR2 (germline): SNHLY, FYNNEI. The CDR3 contains 16 residues. The trim removed 9 bases at V and 5 bases at J, leaving 15 bases unmatched. The CDR3 region has the DNA TGTGCCAGTACCCGAGACCGCGGGAGGGCCTTAGATACGCAGTATTTT. Its protein is CASTRDRGRALDTQYF.

This chain joins TRBV6-1 and TRBJ1-2; D might be TRBD1 (5 bases). Trimming took 1 base from V and 8 from J, leaving 14 bases between them. CDR1 is MNHNS and CDR2 is SASEGT in the germline V gene. This CDR3 is built from 14 residues. CDR3 nucleotides: TGTGCCAGCAGTGAAGAAAGGGGACTGGGGGGCTACACCTTC. Amino acids: CASSEERGLGGYTF.

The gene calls are TRBV5-1 and TRBJ2-3, with D perhaps TRBD1 (5 bases). Germline V gene lookup returns CDR1 SGHRS and CDR2 YFSETQ. The CDR3 sequence is 14 residues long. The germline V and J ends were trimmed by 1 base and 5 bases, with 11 bases remaining between them. The CDR3 coding sequence is TGCGCCAGCAGCTTGACAGGTATAGGAGATACGCAGTATTTT. Its protein product is CASSLTGIGDTQYF. The full variable domain, its missing parts supplied by reference TRBV5-1 and TRBJ2-3, is KAGVTQTPRYLIKTRGQQVTLSCSPISGHRSVSWYQQTPGQGLQFLFEYFSETQRNKGNFPGRFSGRQFSNSRSEMNVSTLELGDSALYLCASSLTGIGDTQYFGPGTRLTVL.

This chain links TRBV5-1 with TRBJ1-2, with 9 bases identical to TRBD1. Trimming cost V 3 bases and J 0 bases; bases outside gene matches: 3. This CDR3 is 15 amino acids long. The germline CDR1 and CDR2 sequences are SGHRS and YFSETQ. The CDR3 DNA follows: TGCGCCAGCAGCTCCCGGGACAGGGCTAACTATGGCTACACCTTC. It translates to CASSSRDRANYGYTF.

The chain joins TRBV27 to TRBJ1-1, with TRBD1 matching 8 bases. This CDR3 has 14 amino acids. The germline CDR1 and CDR2 sequences are MNHEY and SMNVEV (reference sequence). V dropped 2 bases and J dropped 5; count of bases not matched to a gene: 4. CDR3 region: CASSLTGGGTEAFF. CDR3 coding DNA: TGTGCCAGCAGTTTAACAGGGGGAGGGACTGAAGCTTTCTTT.

This chain uses TRBV5-1 with TRBJ1-4; 7 nucleotides match TRBD1. The CDR3 is made up of 15 amino acids. J was trimmed by 5 bases and V by 5 bases; bases with no gene match: 9. From germline, CDR1 is SGHRS and CDR2 YFSETQ. The CDR3 here is CASRLSGTENEKLFF. The CDR3 nucleotides read TGCGCCAGCAGACTCTCCGGGACAGAAAATGAAAAACTGTTTTTT.

The chain has TRBV4-1 and TRBJ1-4; D may be TRBD1 (6 bases). Germline loops: CDR1 MGHRA, CDR2 YSYEKL. This CDR3 has 14 residues. The V and J ends lost 1 base and 8 bases respectively, with 11 bases between them. CDR3 in amino acids: CASSQVQGSEKLFF. The CDR3 nucleotides are TGCGCCAGCAGCCAAGTACAGGGTTCAGAAAAACTGTTTTTT.

The chain joins TRBV7-9 to TRBJ2-5; TRBD1 agrees at 7 bases. The CDR3 is 14 amino acids. In germline, CDR1 is SEHNR, CDR2 FQNEAQ (reference sequence). Trimming at V came to 5 bases and at J to 1 base, leaving 4 bases not matched to a gene. CDR3: CASSPDRAQETQYF. CDR3 DNA: TGTGCCAGCAGCCCCGACAGGGCCCAAGAGACCCAGTACTTC.

This chain connects TRBV7-9 to TRBJ2-1, with D unclear. CDR3 size: 14 residues. Germline V lookup: CDR1 SEHNR, CDR2 FQNEAQ (reference sequence). The V and J ends lost 3 bases and 0 bases respectively, with 6 bases between them. Written as DNA, the CDR3 is TGTGCCAGCAGCTTTGGCAGCTCCTACAATGAGCAGTTCTTC. This sequence encodes CASSFGSSYNEQFF.

V and J are TRBV24-1 and TRBJ1-1; TRBD1 agrees at 7 bases. CDR1 is KGHDR, CDR2 SFDVKD, per germline. V was pared by 3 bases and J by 4 bases, with 10 bases of the junction left unmatched. CDR3 size: 16 residues. The CDR3 DNA reads TGTGCCACCAGTGATACCTCAACAGGGGCGGCCACTGAAGCTTTCTTT. Protein sequence: CATSDTSTGAATEAFF.

The chain is built from TRBV15 and TRBJ2-1; D is undetermined. Germline V lookup: CDR1 LNHNV, CDR2 YYDKDF (reference sequence). The V end lost 5 bases, the J end lost 3 bases, and 11 bases lay between the germline ends. The CDR3 contains 14 residues. The CDR3 nucleotides read TGTGCCACCAGCCTCGCGGATAACTACAATGAGCAGTTCTTC. Encoded protein: CATSLADNYNEQFF.

The chain recombines TRBV28 with TRBJ2-7, with TRBD2 matching over 7 bases. The CDR3 spans 13 residues. The germline CDR1 and CDR2 sequences are MDHEN and SYDVKM. V was clipped by 2 bases and J by 9 bases; unmatched bases: 7. In nucleotides, the CDR3 is TGTGCCAGCAGTTTACGGGGGACTAATATGCAGTACGTC. It encodes CASSLRGTNMQYV.

The CDR3 DNA follows: TGTGCCAGCAGCCGTGGACTGTCCTACGAGCAGTACTTC. Amino acids: CASSRGLSYEQYF. The chain links TRBV3-1 (or the pseudogene TRBV3-2) to TRBJ2-7; D might be TRBD2 (5 bases). Germline values: CDR1 LGHDT, CDR2 YNNKEL (reference sequence). This CDR3 is 13 amino acids long. The V gene lost 4 bases and the J gene lost 1 base, with 8 bases spanning the gap.

CDR3 residues: CASRGGQPQPQHF. The CDR3 nucleotides are TGTGCCAGCAGGGGCGGACAGCCCCAGCCCCAGCATTTT. The chain employs TRBV6-5 and TRBJ1-5; maybe TRBD1 (6 bases). Between the trimmed V and J ends, which lost 6 bases and 7 bases, there was a span of 13 bases. CDR3 length: 13 amino acids. Germline values: CDR1 MNHEY, CDR2 SVGAGI.

This clone is a singleton in its sample. The chain carries TRBV6-5 and TRBJ1-1; D gene unclear. The CDR3 sequence is 15 residues long. Germline CDR1 MNHEY, CDR2 SVGAGI. The V and J ends lost 6 bases and 5 bases respectively, with 19 bases between them. This CDR3 is CASSRNSGEITEAFF. The CDR3 DNA reads TGTGCCAGCAGCAGAAATAGTGGGGAGATAACTGAAGCTTTCTTT.

The chain is built from TRBV16 and TRBJ1-6; TRBD1 matches 7 bases. V shed 2 bases and J 8 bases; nucleotides not matched to a gene: 9. The CDR3 has 16 residues. From germline, CDR1 is KGHSY and CDR2 FQNENV. The CDR3 here is CASSQSGGTADSPLHF. In nucleotides, the CDR3 is TGTGCCAGCAGCCAAAGTGGAGGGACAGCCGATTCACCCCTCCACTTT.

As to this clone: Other DNA sequences in the sample encode the same CDR3. V and J are TRBV11-3 and TRBJ2-7, with 7 bases aligning to TRBD2. V shed 5 bases and J 3 bases; nucleotides not matched to a gene: 4. The CDR3 runs to 13 residues. Germline CDR1 and CDR2: SGHNT and YENEEA. CDR3 sequence reads: CASSPPGGYEQYV. DNA for the CDR3: TGTGCCAGCAGCCCCCCGGGGGGCTACGAGCAGTACGTC.

The chain couples TRBV6-5 to TRBJ2-4; 12 positions match TRBD1. Trimming cost V 0 bases and J 11 bases; bases outside gene matches: 8. Germline CDR1 is MNHEY and CDR2 is SVGAGI. There are 16 residues in the CDR3. CDR3 coding DNA: TGTGCCAGCAGTTACTCCCACTACGGGACAGGGGGCTTTCAGTACTTC. Residues: CASSYSHYGTGGFQYF.

The chain has TRBV10-3 and TRBJ1-2; 10 bases map to TRBD1. Germline CDR1 ENHRY, CDR2 SYGVKD. There are 15 residues in the CDR3. V was pared by 4 bases and J by 3 bases, with 5 bases of the junction left unmatched. The CDR3 coding sequence is TGTGCCATCAGTGCCCTGGACAGGGGGGACTATGGCTACACCTTC. The encoded protein is CAISALDRGDYGYTF.

The chain employs TRBV2 and TRBJ1-1, with unresolved D. V was trimmed by 4 bases and J by 10 bases, leaving 19 bases between them. This CDR3 spans 14 amino acids. CDR1 SNHLY and CDR2 FYNNEI come from the germline V gene. The CDR3 DNA reads TGTGCCAGCAGTGTTGGTCAGTTACCCATCGTAGCTTTCTTT. Protein product: CASSVGQLPIVAFF. The whole variable domain, remainder taken from reference TRBV2 and TRBJ1-1, is EPEVTQTPSHQVTQMGQEVILRCVPISNHLYFYWYRQILGQKVEFLVSFYNNEISEKSEIFDDQFSVERPDGSNFTLKIRSTKLEDSAMYFCASSVGQLPIVAFFGQGTRLTVV.

The chain recombines TRBV5-1 with TRBJ2-7, with 15 bases lining up with TRBD2. Germline V lookup: CDR1 SGHRS, CDR2 YFSETQ. Trimming took 2 bases from V and 4 from J; bases not matched to a gene: 7. The CDR3 length is 17 residues. CDR3 sequence reads: CASSFGTSGRIGYEQYF. The CDR3 DNA reads TGCGCCAGCAGCTTCGGGACTAGCGGGAGGATCGGATACGAGCAGTACTTC.

The chain couples TRBV11-3 to TRBJ2-5, with D possibly matching TRBD2 (6 bases). V lost 3 bases and J lost 9, with 8 bases in between. There are 11 residues in the CDR3. Germline CDR1 SGHNT, CDR2 YENEEA. The CDR3 sequence is CASSFGGAQYF. CDR3 DNA: TGTGCCAGCAGCTTCGGAGGGGCCCAGTACTTC.

The chain carries TRBV27 and TRBJ2-7, with 10 bases fitting TRBD1. Trimming removed 2 bases from V and 2 bases from J; junction bases left unmatched: 3. This CDR3 contains 15 residues. Germline CDR1 MNHEY, CDR2 SMNVEV (reference sequence). This CDR3 reads CASSLRGTGAYEQYF. CDR3 sequence (DNA): TGTGCCAGCAGTTTAAGGGGGACAGGGGCCTACGAGCAGTACTTC.

The rearrangement uses TRBV27 and TRBJ2-2; D possibly corresponds to TRBD1 (5 bases). The germline gives CDR1 MNHEY, CDR2 SMNVEV (reference sequence). The V end was cut by 6 bases, the J end by 4 bases, with 12 bases between. The CDR3 sequence is 14 residues long. The CDR3 DNA reads TGTGCCAGCAGAAACCAGGGCGGCACCGGGGAGCTGTTTTTT. Translation: CASRNQGGTGELFF.

The chain combines TRBV5-1 with TRBJ1-1; D not certain. Germline CDR1 reads SGHRS; CDR2 reads YFSETQ. Trimming pared 5 bases from V and 7 bases from J, leaving 15 bases between. The length of the CDR3 is 13 residues. The CDR3 DNA reads TGCGCCAGCAGTTCCCTTTCGGAGGGTGAAGCTTTCTTT. Translated, it gives CASSSLSEGEAFF.

This chain joins TRBV7-2 and TRBJ2-3, with D tentatively TRBD2 (5 bases). From germline, CDR1 is SGHTA and CDR2 FQGNSA. Trimming stripped 1 base from V and 2 bases from J, with 7 bases between. CDR3 length: 14 residues. CDR3 sequence reads: CASSLGLATDTQYF. CDR3 nucleotides: TGTGCCAGCAGCTTAGGCCTAGCCACAGATACGCAGTATTTT. Based on the CDR3 plus reference TRBV7-2 and TRBJ2-3, the full variable domain is GAGVSQSPSNKVTEKGKDVELRCDPISGHTALYWYRQSLGQGLEFLIYFQGNSAPDKSGLPSDRFSAERTGGSVSTLTIQRTQQEDSAVYLCASSLGLATDTQYFGPGTRLTVL.

This sequence joins TRBV30 and TRBJ1-2; unclear D gene. V lost 4 bases to trimming and J lost 0 bases, with 12 bases between them. The CDR3 contains 14 residues. Germline values: CDR1 GTSNPN, CDR2 SVGIG (reference sequence). The CDR3: CAWMEAPANYGYTF. DNA of the CDR3: TGTGCCTGGATGGAGGCCCCAGCTAACTATGGCTACACCTTC. Full variable domain (missing parts from reference TRBV30 and TRBJ1-2): SQTIHQWPATLVQPVGSPLSLECTVEGTSNPNLYWYRQAAGRGLQLLFYSVGIGQISSEVPQNLSASRPQDRQFILSSKKLLLSDSGFYLCAWMEAPANYGYTFGSGTRLTVV.